A single sample is the source of the 25 T cell receptor beta chains below, sequenced in a study of prognosis after radiotherapy for stage I lung cancer. The genomic DNA TCR beta CDR3 region underwent two rounds of multiplex PCR. Round-one PCR had primers specific to each TRBV and TRBJ gene. TCRdb fed the multiplex PCR reads into MiXCR, producing one record per CDR3 protein. Of tens of thousands of distinct CDR3 sequences detected, around a quarter appear once; the ten largest clones hold less than 30%. Sequences were derived from PBMCs, sampled before or after stereotactic body radiation therapy (not recorded which). These receptors came from a donor older than 45 with non-small cell lung cancer.

This clonotype was counted ten times or more. The V gene is TRBV6-1, the J gene TRBJ1-1; 11 bases align to TRBD1. V shed 8 bases and J 3 bases; nucleotides not matched to a gene: 11. This CDR3 spans 16 amino acids. The germline CDR1 and CDR2 sequences are MNHNS and SASEGT. As DNA, the CDR3 is TGTGCCAGCCTAGGGACAGGGGGTTCTTTTGACACTGAAGCTTTCTTT. Translated: CASLGTGGSFDTEAFF.

There are a few counts of this clonotype. Being one base from a much bigger clone, this may be a read error. The gene calls are TRBV6-2 or TRBV6-3 and TRBJ1-2; TRBD1 is a possible D gene (6 bases). The germline gives CDR1 MNHEY, CDR2 SVGEGT. The CDR3 is 15 residues long. The CDR3 DNA reads TGTGCCCGCAGTCCTCAGGGGCACGGGGACTATGGCTACACCTTC. This gives the protein CARSPQGHGDYGYTF.

Ten or more counts support this clonotype. The DNA for the CDR3 is TGCGCCAGCAGCGGCATTACGACAGGGTTGTTCTACGAGCAGTACTTC. It specifies CASSGITTGLFYEQYF. This sequence joins TRBV5-1 and TRBJ2-7; 7 bases are a match to TRBD1. The CDR3 is 16 amino acids. Unmatched junction bases numbered 13, after V lost 4 bases and J lost 3 bases. Looked up from germline, CDR1 is SGHRS and CDR2 is YFSETQ. The whole variable domain, remainder taken from reference TRBV5-1 and TRBJ2-7, is KAGVTQTPRYLIKTRGQQVTLSCSPISGHRSVSWYQQTPGQGLQFLFEYFSETQRNKGNFPGRFSGRQFSNSRSEMNVSTLELGDSALYLCASSGITTGLFYEQYFGPGTRLTVT.

The chain is built from TRBV27 and TRBJ1-5; D is ambiguous. The CDR3 is 13 amino acids. Germline V gene lookup returns CDR1 MNHEY and CDR2 SMNVEV (reference sequence). V lost 9 bases and J lost 3, with 12 bases in between. CDR3 DNA: TGTGCCAGTTGGTCCGGGGTCAATCAGCCCCAGCATTTT. It translates to CASWSGVNQPQHF.

Ten or more counts support this clonotype. The CDR3 DNA reads as TGTGCCAGCAGCTTAATAGCGGATCATGAGCAGTTCTTC. This codes for CASSLIADHEQFF. The chain carries TRBV7-3 and TRBJ2-1; D is perhaps TRBD2 (6 bases). Germline CDR1 and CDR2: SGHTA and FQGTGA. The CDR3 loop spans 13 amino acids. V lost 1 base to trimming and J lost 8 bases, with 9 bases between them.

In the case of this clonotype: Germline and junction disagree at one end, which may indicate a read error. The chain joins TRBV5-1 to TRBJ1-6, with TRBD1 identical over 8 bases. CDR3 size: 16 residues. CDR1 and CDR2 from the germline V gene are SGHRS and YFSETQ. CDR3 sequence reads: CASSSTQGADNSPLHF. The CDR3, as DNA: TGCGCCAGCAGCTCCACCCAGGGGGCCGATAATTCACCCCTGCACTTT.

This clonotype showed up many times. The chain joins TRBV11-2 to TRBJ1-1, with D hard to call. The CDR3 is 13 amino acids. V lost 3 bases, J lost 10 bases, and 15 bases lay in between. Germline V gives CDR1 SGHAT, CDR2 FQNNGV. The CDR3 region is CASSFLPEVGAFF. The CDR3 nucleotides read TGTGCCAGCAGCTTTCTACCGGAGGTTGGAGCTTTCTTT.

By frequency in the sample, this clonotype is medium-sized. The V and J genes are TRBV5-1 and TRBJ2-2; D gene uncertain. The germline V gene has CDR1 SGHRS and CDR2 YFSETQ. V lost 0 bases to trimming and J lost 7 bases, with 7 bases between them. This CDR3 has 13 amino acids. The CDR3 reads CASSLEADGELFF. The CDR3, as DNA: TGCGCCAGCAGCTTGGAAGCTGACGGGGAGCTGTTTTTT.

In this sample, this clonotype turned up many times. The chain uses TRBV28 and TRBJ2-6; no clear D gene. Germline-derived CDR1 and CDR2 are MDHEN and SYDVKM. The CDR3 contains 15 residues. The V and J ends lost 2 bases and 0 bases respectively, with 5 bases between them. The CDR3: CASSLVGSGANVLTF. The DNA for the CDR3 is TGTGCCAGCAGTTTAGTCGGCTCTGGGGCCAACGTCCTGACTTTC.

On this clonotype itself: This likely traces to a read error, being one base from a far larger clone. The V call is TRBV7-9, the J call TRBJ2-1; 9 bases agree with TRBD2. CDR3 length: 17 residues. Germline V gene data show CDR1 as SEHNR and CDR2 as FQNEAQ (reference sequence). V lost 5 bases to trimming and J lost 6 bases; unmatched junction nucleotides: 14. CDR3 bases: TGTGCCAGCAGCACCAGGGCGTGGGCGGGGGGGCCCAATGAGCAGTTCTTC. This encodes CASSTRAWAGGPNEQFF. The complete variable domain, with remaining parts taken from reference TRBV7-9 and TRBJ2-1, reads DTGVSQNPRHKITKRGQNVTFRCDPISEHNRLYWYRQTLGQGPEFLTYFQNEAQLEKSRLLSDRFSAERPKGSFSTLEIQRTEQGDSAMYLCASSTRAWAGGPNEQFFGPGTRLTVL.

In its sample, this clonotype was seen many times. This sequence joins TRBV20-1 and TRBJ1-6; TRBD1 is a possible D gene (6 bases). The germline V gene has CDR1 DFQATT and CDR2 SNEGSKA (reference sequence). The CDR3 is made up of 16 amino acids. Trimming took 3 bases from V and 10 from J, leaving 22 bases between them. CDR3 in amino acids: CSASPPLQGLGSPLHF. Written as DNA, the CDR3 is TGCAGTGCTAGTCCCCCGCTACAGGGTCTAGGGTCACCCCTCCACTTT.

This clonotype has at least ten counts. The chain joins TRBV6-1 to TRBJ1-2; possibly TRBD1 for D (6 bases). Trimming removed 5 bases at V and 3 bases at J, with 16 bases between. Per the germline V gene, CDR1 is MNHNS and CDR2 is SASEGT. The CDR3 spans 15 residues. This CDR3 reads CASSPQGHGDYGYTF. CDR3 nucleotides: TGTGCCAGCAGTCCTCAGGGGCACGGGGACTATGGCTACACCTTC.

This clonotype was detected many times. This chain links TRBV19 with TRBJ2-7, with 7 bases identical to TRBD1. This CDR3 is built from 14 residues. V trimming: 5 bases; J trimming: 2 bases; junction bases outside the gene matches: 6. Germline V CDR1 and CDR2: LNHDA, SQIVND (reference sequence). The CDR3 sequence: CASSRGQNTYEQYF. For the CDR3, the DNA is TGTGCCAGTAGTCGGGGACAGAACACCTACGAGCAGTACTTC.

Ten or more counts support this clonotype. CDR3 in amino acids: CASMRGYEQYF. The CDR3 nucleotides read TGTGCCAGCATGAGGGGCTACGAGCAGTACTTC. The chain links TRBV2 to TRBJ2-7; D is perhaps TRBD1 or TRBD2 (5 bases each). CDR3 length equals 11 residues. Looked up from germline, CDR1 is SNHLY and CDR2 is FYNNEI. Trimming removed 7 bases at V and 3 bases at J, with 7 bases between. Complete variable domain (other parts from reference TRBV2 and TRBJ2-7): EPEVTQTPSHQVTQMGQEVILRCVPISNHLYFYWYRQILGQKVEFLVSFYNNEISEKSEIFDDQFSVERPDGSNFTLKIRSTKLEDSAMYFCASMRGYEQYFGPGTRLTVT.

Points on this clonotype: A much larger clone sits a single nucleotide away, making a read error possible. The gene calls are TRBV20-1 and TRBJ2-3; perhaps TRBD1 as D (6 bases). Germline V lookup: CDR1 DFQATT, CDR2 SNEGSKA (reference sequence). The CDR3 sequence is 15 residues long. The germline V and J ends were trimmed by 5 bases and 3 bases, with 18 bases remaining between them. CDR3 in amino acids: CSAGLLTRGTDTQYF. The CDR3 DNA follows: TGCAGTGCTGGCCTCCTCACGAGGGGGACAGATACGCAGTATTTT.

This clonotype was seen a single time. A clone one base away is much larger, so this may be a read error. This chain joins TRBV20-1 and TRBJ1-1; D gene ambiguous. Deletions cut 0 bases from V and 2 bases from J, with 7 bases between. The CDR3 has 13 residues. In germline, CDR1 is DFQATT, CDR2 SNEGSKA (reference sequence). This CDR3 is CSARENYNTEAFF. For the CDR3, the DNA is TGCAGTGCTAGAGAAAATTATAACACTGAAGCTTTCTTT.

This clonotype was observed many times. The chain's CDR3 is CASALGQGTYGYTF. The CDR3 DNA reads TGTGCCAGTGCCCTGGGACAGGGGACCTATGGCTACACCTTC. This chain joins TRBV19 and TRBJ1-2; 10 bases fit TRBD1. This CDR3 contains 14 residues. V shed 8 bases and J 4 bases; nucleotides not matched to a gene: 7. Per the germline V gene, CDR1 is LNHDA and CDR2 is SQIVND (reference sequence).

This clonotype occurred many times. This chain joins TRBV27 and TRBJ1-2; TRBD1 matches 11 bases. The CDR3 spans 18 residues. The ends lost 4 bases at V and 6 bases at J; junction bases unmatched: 16. Germline lookup yields CDR1 MNHEY and CDR2 SMNVEV (reference sequence). CDR3 sequence reads: CASSSNLFGGQGVDGYTF. CDR3 bases: TGTGCCAGCAGTTCAAACCTGTTTGGGGGACAGGGGGTCGATGGCTACACCTTC.

This clonotype was found a few times. Possible read error: a much larger clone is one base away. V usage is TRBV11-1 and J usage is TRBJ2-3; 14 bases map to TRBD2. Trimming at V came to 6 bases and at J to 1 base, leaving 6 bases not matched to a gene. CDR3 length equals 17 residues. CDR1 and CDR2 from the germline V gene are SGHAT and FQDESV (reference sequence). CDR3 residues: CASRLTGLAGGTDTQYF. The CDR3 DNA reads as TGTGCCAGCAGGTTAACGGGACTAGCGGGAGGCACAGATACGCAGTATTTT.

This clonotype was detected ten times or more. The CDR3 loop reads CASSPSRGSGADTQYF. CDR3 nucleotides: TGTGCCAGCAGCCCCTCCCGCGGTTCTGGGGCAGATACGCAGTATTTT. The chain is built from TRBV7-3 and TRBJ2-3; D unresolved. This CDR3 spans 16 amino acids. The germline V gene encodes CDR1 SGHTA and CDR2 FQGTGA. Trimming removed 5 bases from V and 4 bases from J, with 19 bases in between.

This clonotype was found many times. This chain uses TRBV6-1 with TRBJ1-2; D remains ambiguous. Per the germline V gene, CDR1 is MNHNS and CDR2 is SASEGT. CDR3 length: 14 amino acids. V shed 2 bases and J shed 4 bases, with 11 bases lying between them. The CDR3 DNA follows: TGTGCCAGCAGTGAAAAGCGTAGTGGCTATGGCTACACCTTC. The encoded protein is CASSEKRSGYGYTF.

This rearrangement joins TRBV7-2 to TRBJ2-7; no clear D. Trimming removed 5 bases at V and 2 bases at J, with 16 bases between. The CDR3 consists of 15 residues. Germline loops: CDR1 SGHTA, CDR2 FQGNSA. The CDR3 is CASSLTRGRAYEQYF. In DNA form, the CDR3 reads TGTGCCAGCAGCCTGACCCGAGGCAGAGCCTACGAGCAGTACTTC. The full variable domain, with the rest looked up from reference TRBV7-2 and TRBJ2-7, is GAGVSQSPSNKVTEKGKDVELRCDPISGHTALYWYRQSLGQGLEFLIYFQGNSAPDKSGLPSDRFSAERTGGSVSTLTIQRTQQEDSAVYLCASSLTRGRAYEQYFGPGTRLTVT.

This clonotype was seen repeatedly, ten times or more. One end of the junction fails to match germline, which may point to a read error. The rearrangement uses TRBV2 and TRBJ2-7; the D is unclear. The germline V gene encodes CDR1 SNHLY and CDR2 FYNNEI. The CDR3 extends over 12 amino acids. This chain's CDR3 is CASRWISHEQYF. The CDR3 bases are TGTGCCAGCAGATGGATCTCCCACGAGCAGTACTTC.

On this clonotype itself: This clone may be a read error of a much larger clone one base away. The chain couples TRBV6-4 to TRBJ1-1, with a tentative D call TRBD1 (5 bases). CDR1 MRHNA and CDR2 SNTAGT come from the germline V gene. There are 13 residues in the CDR3. Between the trimmed V and J ends, which lost 0 bases and 7 bases, there was a span of 9 bases. The CDR3 bases are TGTGCCAGCAGTGACTCCAAGACAGATGAAGCTTTCTTT. Protein: CASSDSKTDEAFF.

At least ten counts were recorded for this clonotype. This chain uses TRBV6-1 with TRBJ1-1, with TRBD1 matching 8 bases. The CDR3 runs to 20 residues. After removal of 8 bases from V and 0 bases from J, the junction contained 23 bases not matched to a gene. The germline CDR1 and CDR2 sequences are MNHNS and SASEGT. CDR3 sequence: CASSRTGIVTYLDMNTEAFF. The CDR3, as DNA: TGTGCCAGCTCAAGGACAGGGATCGTCACGTACCTCGACATGAACACTGAAGCTTTCTTT.